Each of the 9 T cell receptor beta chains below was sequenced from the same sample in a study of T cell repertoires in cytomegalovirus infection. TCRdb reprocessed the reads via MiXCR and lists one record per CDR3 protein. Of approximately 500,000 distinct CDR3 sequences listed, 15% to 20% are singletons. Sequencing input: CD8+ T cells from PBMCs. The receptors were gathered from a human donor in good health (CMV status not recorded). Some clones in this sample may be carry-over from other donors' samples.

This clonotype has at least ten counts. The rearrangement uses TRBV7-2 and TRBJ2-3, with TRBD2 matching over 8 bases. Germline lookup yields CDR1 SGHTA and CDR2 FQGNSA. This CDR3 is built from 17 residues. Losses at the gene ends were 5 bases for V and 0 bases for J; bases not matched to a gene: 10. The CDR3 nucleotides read TGTGCCAGCAGCACAACGGGGGGGCCGGATAGCACAGATACGCAGTATTTT. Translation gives CASSTTGGPDSTDTQYF.

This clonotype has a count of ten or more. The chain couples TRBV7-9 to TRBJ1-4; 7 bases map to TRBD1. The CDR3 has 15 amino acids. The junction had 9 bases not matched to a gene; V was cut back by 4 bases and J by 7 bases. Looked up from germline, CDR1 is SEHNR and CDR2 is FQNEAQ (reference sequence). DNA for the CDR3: TGTGCCAGCAGCTCAGGACAGGAGGGAGTTGAAAAACTGTTTTTT. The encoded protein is CASSSGQEGVEKLFF.

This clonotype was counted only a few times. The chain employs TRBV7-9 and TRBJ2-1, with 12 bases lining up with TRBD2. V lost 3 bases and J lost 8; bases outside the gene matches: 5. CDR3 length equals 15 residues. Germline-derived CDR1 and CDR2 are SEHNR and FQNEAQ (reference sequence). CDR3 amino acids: CASSFGTSGYDEQFF. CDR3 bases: TGTGCCAGCAGCTTCGGGACTAGCGGGTACGATGAGCAGTTCTTC.

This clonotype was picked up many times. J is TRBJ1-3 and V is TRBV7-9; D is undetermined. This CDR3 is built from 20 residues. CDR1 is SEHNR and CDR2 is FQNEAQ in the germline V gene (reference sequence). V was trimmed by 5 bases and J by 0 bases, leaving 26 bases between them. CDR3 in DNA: TGTGCCAGCAGCCTGGGTAGGGTCGCACTACCAACGCGCTCTGGAAACACCATATATTTT. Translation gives CASSLGRVALPTRSGNTIYF.

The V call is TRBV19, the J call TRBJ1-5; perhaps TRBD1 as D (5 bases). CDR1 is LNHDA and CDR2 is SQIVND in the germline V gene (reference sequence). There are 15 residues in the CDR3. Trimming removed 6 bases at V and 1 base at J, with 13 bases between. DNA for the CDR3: TGTGCCAGTAGGGAAGGGGCAGAGAGCAATCAGCCCCAGCATTTT. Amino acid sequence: CASREGAESNQPQHF.

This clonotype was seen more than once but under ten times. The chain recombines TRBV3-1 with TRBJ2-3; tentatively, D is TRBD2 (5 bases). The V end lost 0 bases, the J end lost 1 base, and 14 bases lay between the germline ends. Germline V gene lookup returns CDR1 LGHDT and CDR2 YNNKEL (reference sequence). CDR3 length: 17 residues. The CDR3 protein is CASSQDLFSGRTDTQYF. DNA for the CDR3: TGTGCCAGCAGCCAAGATCTTTTCAGCGGCCGCACAGATACGCAGTATTTT.

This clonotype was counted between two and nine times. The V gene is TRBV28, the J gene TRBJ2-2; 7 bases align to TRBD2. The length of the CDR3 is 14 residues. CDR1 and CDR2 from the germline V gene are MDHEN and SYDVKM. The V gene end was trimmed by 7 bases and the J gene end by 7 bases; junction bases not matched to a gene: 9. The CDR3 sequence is CASTLGGPNGELFF. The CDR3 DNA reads TGTGCCAGCACCCTGGGAGGGCCTAACGGGGAGCTGTTTTTT.

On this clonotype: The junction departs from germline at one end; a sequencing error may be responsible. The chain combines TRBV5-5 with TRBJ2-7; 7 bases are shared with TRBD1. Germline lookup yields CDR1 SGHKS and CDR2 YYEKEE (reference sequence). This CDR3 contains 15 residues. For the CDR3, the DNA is TGTGCCAGCAGTCTGTGGACAGGCCCTTCCTACGAGCCGTACTTC. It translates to CASSLWTGPSYEPYF.

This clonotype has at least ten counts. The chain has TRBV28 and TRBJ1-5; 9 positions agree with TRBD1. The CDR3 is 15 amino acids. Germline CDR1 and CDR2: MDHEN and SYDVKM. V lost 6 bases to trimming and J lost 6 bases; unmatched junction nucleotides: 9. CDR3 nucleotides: TGTGCCAGCAGCCTCGGCCGGGACAGGGTTCAGCCCCAGCATTTT. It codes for CASSLGRDRVQPQHF.